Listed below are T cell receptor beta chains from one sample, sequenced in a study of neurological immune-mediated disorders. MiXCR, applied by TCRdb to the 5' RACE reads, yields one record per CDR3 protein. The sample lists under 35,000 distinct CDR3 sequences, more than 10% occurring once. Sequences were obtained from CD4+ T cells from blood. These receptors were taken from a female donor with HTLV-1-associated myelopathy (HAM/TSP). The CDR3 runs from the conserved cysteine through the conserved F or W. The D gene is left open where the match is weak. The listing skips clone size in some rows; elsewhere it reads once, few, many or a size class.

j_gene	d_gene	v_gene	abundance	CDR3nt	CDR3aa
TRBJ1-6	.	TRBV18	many	TGTGCCAGCTCACCACGCGGGAGCTCCTATAATTCACCCCTCCACTTT	CASSPRGSSYNSPLHF
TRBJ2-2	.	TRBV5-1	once	TGCGCCAGCAGCTTAGCCTTGGTACAGTCCACCGGGGAGCTGTTTTTT	CASSLALVQSTGELFF
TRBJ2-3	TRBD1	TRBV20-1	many	TGCAGTGTTAACAGAGGACAGGGCACAGATACGCAGTATTTT	CSVNRGQGTDTQYF
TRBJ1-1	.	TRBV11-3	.	TGTGCCAGCAGGCGCCGGGACGACACTGAAGCTTTCTTT	CASRRRDDTEAFF
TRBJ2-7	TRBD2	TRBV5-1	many	TGCGCCAGCAGCTTGGGAGCGGGGTTCTCCTACGAGCAGTACTTC	CASSLGAGFSYEQYF
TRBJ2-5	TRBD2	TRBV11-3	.	TGTGCCAGCAGCGGGGGGGTTGGAGAGACCCAGTACTTC	CASSGGVGETQYF
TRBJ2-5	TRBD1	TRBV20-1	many	TGCAGTGCTGCTCCAGGGGGACAGGGAAAGACCCAGTACTTC	CSAAPGGQGKTQYF
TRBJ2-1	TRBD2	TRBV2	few	TGTGCCAGCAGCCACACCACTAGCGGGGGTAAGGGTGAGCAGTTCTTC	CASSHTTSGGKGEQFF
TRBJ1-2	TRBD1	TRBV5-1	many	TGCGCCAGCAGCCCCGGACAGGGTAGTGTCTACACCTTC	CASSPGQGSVYTF
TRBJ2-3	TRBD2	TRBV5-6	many	TGTGCCAGCAGGGGGACTAGCGGCACAGATACGCAGTATTTT	CASRGTSGTDTQYF
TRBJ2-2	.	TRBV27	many	TGTGCCAGCAGTAGACCGAACACCGGGGAGCTGTTTTTT	CASSRPNTGELFF
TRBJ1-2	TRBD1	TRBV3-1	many	TGTGCCAGCAGCTCCAGACAGGGATTGGGCGGCTACACCTTC	CASSSRQGLGGYTF
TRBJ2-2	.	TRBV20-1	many	TGCAGTGCTAGATCCGGACAGACGAACACCGGGGAGCTGTTTTTT	CSARSGQTNTGELFF
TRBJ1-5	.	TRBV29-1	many	TGCAGCGTTGGGGGGTTCGGTCAGCCCCAGCATTTT	CSVGGFGQPQHF
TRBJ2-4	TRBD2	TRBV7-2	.	TGTGTCAGCAGCCCTAGGCCGGGACTAGCGGCAAACATTCGGTACTTC	CVSSPRPGLAANIRYF
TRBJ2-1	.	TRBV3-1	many	TGTGCCAGCAGCCAAGATAGAAATTCCTACAATGAGCAGTTCTTC	CASSQDRNSYNEQFF
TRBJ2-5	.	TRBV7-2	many	TGTGCCAGCAGCTTGGGACCGTACCAAGAGACCCAGTACTTC	CASSLGPYQETQYF
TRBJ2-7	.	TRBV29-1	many	TGCAGCGTTGAAACGGGTTACGAGCAGTACTTC	CSVETGYEQYF
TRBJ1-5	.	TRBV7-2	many	TGTGCCAGCAGCTCCCCAGGAAATCAGCCCCAGCATTTT	CASSSPGNQPQHF
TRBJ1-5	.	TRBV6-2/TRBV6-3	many	TGTGCCAGCAGTTACGGCAGACCCGTTCAGCCCCAGCATTTT	CASSYGRPVQPQHF
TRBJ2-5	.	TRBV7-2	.	TGTGCCAGCAGCTTAATGGCGGGTGAGGGGGAGACCCAGTACTTC	CASSLMAGEGETQYF
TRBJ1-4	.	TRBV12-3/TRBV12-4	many	TGTGCCAGCGGGGGAGGGGCAAGTGAAAAACTGTTTTTT	CASGGGASEKLFF
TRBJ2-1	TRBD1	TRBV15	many	TGTGCCACCAGCAGACCCGGGACAGGTCAGAATGAGCAGTTCTTC	CATSRPGTGQNEQFF
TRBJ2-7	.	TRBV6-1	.	TGTGCCAGCAGTGGAGCAGGGAGCTCCTACGAGCAGTACTTC	CASSGAGSSYEQYF
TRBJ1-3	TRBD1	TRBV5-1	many	TGCGCCAGCAGCCCAGGGGGCGATGGAAACACCATATATTTT	CASSPGGDGNTIYF
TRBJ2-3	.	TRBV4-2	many	TGTGCCAGCAGCCCTAGACTAGGGTACAGCACAGATACGCAGTATTTT	CASSPRLGYSTDTQYF
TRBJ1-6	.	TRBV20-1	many	TGCAGTGCTAGAGACCTATCCGAGGACATCCCTGACAATTCACCCCTCCACTTT	CSARDLSEDIPDNSPLHF
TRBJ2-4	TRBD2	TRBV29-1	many	TGCAGCGTTGAATTAGCGGGGCGCAAAAACATTCAGTACTTC	CSVELAGRKNIQYF
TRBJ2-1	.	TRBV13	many	TGTGCCAGCAGCTCCTGGGGTGCGGGTGCGACCAATGAGCAGTTCTTC	CASSSWGAGATNEQFF
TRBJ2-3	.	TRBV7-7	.	TGTGCTAGCAGCTTATCCCTGATGAGCACAGATACGCAGTATTTT	CASSLSLMSTDTQYF
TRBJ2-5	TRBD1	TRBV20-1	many	TGCAGTGCTAGACCCGGGACAGGGAAAGAAGAGACCCAGTACTTC	CSARPGTGKEETQYF
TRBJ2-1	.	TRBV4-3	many	TGCGCCAGCAGCCAATCCAGGGCGTACGAGCAGTTCTTC	CASSQSRAYEQFF
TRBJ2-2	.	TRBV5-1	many	TGCGCCAGCAGTGACCCGTCCTCCACCGGGGAGCTGTTTTTT	CASSDPSSTGELFF
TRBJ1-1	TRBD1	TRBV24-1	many	TGTGCCACCAGTGCCACTGGGGACAGCTTAAAACTGGCTTTCTTT	CATSATGDSLKLAFF
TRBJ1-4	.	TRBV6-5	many	TGTGCCAGCAGTTACCTTCCAGGGAATAATGAAAAACTGTTTTTT	CASSYLPGNNEKLFF
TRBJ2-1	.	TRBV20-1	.	TGCAGTCGCTCGGGGGTAGGGTGTAATGAGCAGTTCTTC	CSRSGVGCNEQFF
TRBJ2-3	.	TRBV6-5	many	TGTGCCAGCAGTCCCATGGGGGACCGGGCCGATACGCAGTATTTT	CASSPMGDRADTQYF
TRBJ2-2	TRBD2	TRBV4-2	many	TGTGCCAGCAGCCAGAGGGCTAGCGGGGATGCCGGGGAGCTGTTTTTT	CASSQRASGDAGELFF
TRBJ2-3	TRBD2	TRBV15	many	TGTGCCACCAGCGCAGCGGGGGGCTTCAGCACAGATACGCAGTATTTT	CATSAAGGFSTDTQYF
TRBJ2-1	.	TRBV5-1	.	TGCGCCAGCAGCTTGGCCCCTAACACATATACGCAGTTCTTC	CASSLAPNTYTQFF
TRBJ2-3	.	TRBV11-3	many	TGTGCCAGCAGCTTAGGAGGAGCTAGCACAGATACGCAGTATTTT	CASSLGGASTDTQYF
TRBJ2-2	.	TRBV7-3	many	TGTGCCAGCAGCTTAGGTGGCGCCGGGGAGCTGTTTTTT	CASSLGGAGELFF
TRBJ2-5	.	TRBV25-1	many	TGTGCCAGCAGCATGACTTCTAGCACCGAGACCCAGTACTTC	CASSMTSSTETQYF
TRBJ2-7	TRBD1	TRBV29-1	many	TGCAGCGTTAATCCGGGACAGGGGTACGAGCAGTACTTC	CSVNPGQGYEQYF
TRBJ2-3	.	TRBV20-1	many	TGCAGTGCTAGATTGGCGGGGGCTCCGACAGATACGCAGTATTTT	CSARLAGAPTDTQYF
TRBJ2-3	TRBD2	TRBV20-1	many	TGCAGTGCTAGATCGGCGGGAGCGGGGAAAGATACGCAGTATTTT	CSARSAGAGKDTQYF
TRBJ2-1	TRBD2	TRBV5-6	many	TGTGCCAGCAGCTTCCGGGTAGCGGGAGGGGTTGAGCAGTTCTTC	CASSFRVAGGVEQFF
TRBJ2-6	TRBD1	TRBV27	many	TGTGCCAGCACCCCTTTCCCCCATCGACAGGGGGTTTCTGGGGCCAACGTCCTGACTTTC	CASTPFPHRQGVSGANVLTF
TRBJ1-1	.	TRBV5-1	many	TGCGCCACGGGGGGAGAGGAGTTCAACACTGAAGCTTTCTTT	CATGGEEFNTEAFF
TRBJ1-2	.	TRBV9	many	TGTGCCAGCAGCTCCGACGGGGGGCGAGGAGGCTACACCTTC	CASSSDGGRGGYTF
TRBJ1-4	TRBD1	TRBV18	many	TGTGCCAGCAGCCCAGGACAGGGGAACGAAAAACTGTTTTTT	CASSPGQGNEKLFF
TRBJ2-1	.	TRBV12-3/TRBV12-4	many	TGTGCCAGCAGTTTTCGGAGGGCTTGGGAGCAGTTCTTC	CASSFRRAWEQFF
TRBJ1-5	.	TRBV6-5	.	TGTGCCAGCAGTTACTCGAAGCTTCGGCCCCAGCATTTT	CASSYSKLRPQHF
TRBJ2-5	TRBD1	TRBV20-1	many	TGCAGTGCCCGTACGGACAGGGTTGAGACCCAGTACTTC	CSARTDRVETQYF
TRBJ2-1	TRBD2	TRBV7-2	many	TGTGCCAGCAGCTTAGCGAGCGGGGGGTACAATGAGCAGTTCTTC	CASSLASGGYNEQFF